This TCR beta chain emerged from a study of CD4 T cells in relation to SARS-CoV-2 and coronaviruses. Repertoires were generated with immunoSEQ multiplex PCR, while TCRdb's copy carries only in-frame clones and drops some. The sample consists of about 26,000 clones, just under 75% of them appearing once. CD4+ T cells from unexposed donors were obtained before the COVID-19 pandemic (2011-2018). After roughly ten days of culture, CD4+ T cells were isolated. A word on this clone: The target antigen is unknown.

The source material was CD4+ T cells from PBMCs, cultured in vitro. The receptor was derived from a human donor in good health.

CDR3 nucleotide sequence: TGCAGCGTTGAAAGTGACTACAATGAGCAGTTCTTC. It translates to CSVESDYNEQFF. The chain has TRBV29-1 and TRBJ2-1; no firm D call. Trimming cost V 2 bases and J 3 bases, with 5 bases left between them. Germline V lookup: CDR1 SQVTM, CDR2 ANQGSEA. The CDR3 sequence is 12 residues long.